This TCR beta chain was captured by sequencing in a study of T cell responses to AZD1222 COVID-19 vaccine. Whole-study results and caveats: Donors were mostly white British, more females; clonal diversity possibly underestimated.

Sequencing was performed with immunoSEQ multiplex PCR; in TCRdb, only in-frame clones are kept and a portion is missing. The sample yields tens of thousands of clones, more than 85% seen once. This clone was counted once. Its target is unknown. Germline CDR1 is SGDLS and CDR2 is YYNGEE. The CDR3 length is 18 residues. Trimming cost V 0 bases and J 0 bases; bases outside gene matches: 5. This specimen was peripheral blood, taken on day 0 of AZD1222 vaccination. This receptor was taken from an adult in good health. This rearrangement joins TRBV9 to TRBJ1-6, with TRBD1 matching 8 bases. CDR3 amino acids: CASSVGGQASSYNSPLHF. The CDR3 DNA reads TGTGCCAGCAGCGTAGGGGGACAGGCGAGCTCCTATAATTCACCCCTCCACTTT. Full variable domain (missing parts from reference TRBV9 and TRBJ1-6): DSGVTQTPKHLITATGQRVTLRCSPRSGDLSVYWYQQSLDQGLQFLIQYYNGEERAKGNILERFSAQQFPDLHSELNLSSLELGDSALYFCASSVGGQASSYNSPLHFGNGTRLTVT.